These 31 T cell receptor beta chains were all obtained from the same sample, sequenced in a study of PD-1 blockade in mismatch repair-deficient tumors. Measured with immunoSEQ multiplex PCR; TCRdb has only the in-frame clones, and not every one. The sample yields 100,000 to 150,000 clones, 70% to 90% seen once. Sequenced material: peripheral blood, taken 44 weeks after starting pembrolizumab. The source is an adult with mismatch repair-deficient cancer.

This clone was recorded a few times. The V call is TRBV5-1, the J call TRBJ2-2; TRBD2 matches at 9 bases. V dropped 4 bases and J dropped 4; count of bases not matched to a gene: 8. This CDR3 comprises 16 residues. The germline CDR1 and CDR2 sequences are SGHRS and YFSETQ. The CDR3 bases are TGCGCCAGCAGCCCCGGGACTAGCCGTGGCACCGGGGAGCTGTTTTTT. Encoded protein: CASSPGTSRGTGELFF.

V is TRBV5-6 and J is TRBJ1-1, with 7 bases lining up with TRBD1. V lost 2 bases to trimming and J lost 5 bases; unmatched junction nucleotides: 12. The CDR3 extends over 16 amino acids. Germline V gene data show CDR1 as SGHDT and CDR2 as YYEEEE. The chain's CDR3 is CASSFVDRDFETEAFF. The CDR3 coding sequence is TGTGCCAGCAGCTTCGTCGACAGGGACTTTGAAACTGAAGCTTTCTTT. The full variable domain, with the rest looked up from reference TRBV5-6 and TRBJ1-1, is DAGVTQSPTHLIKTRGQQVTLRCSPKSGHDTVSWYQQALGQGPQFIFQYYEEEERQRGNFPDRFSGHQFPNYSSELNVNALLLGDSALYLCASSFVDRDFETEAFFGQGTRLTVV.

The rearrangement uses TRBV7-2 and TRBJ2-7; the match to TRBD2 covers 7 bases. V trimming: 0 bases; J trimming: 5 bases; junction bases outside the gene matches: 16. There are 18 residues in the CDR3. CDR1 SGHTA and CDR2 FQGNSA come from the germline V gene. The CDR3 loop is CASSLAMTGAGVRNEQYF. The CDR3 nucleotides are TGTGCCAGCAGCTTAGCGATGACTGGCGCGGGAGTTCGAAACGAGCAGTACTTC.

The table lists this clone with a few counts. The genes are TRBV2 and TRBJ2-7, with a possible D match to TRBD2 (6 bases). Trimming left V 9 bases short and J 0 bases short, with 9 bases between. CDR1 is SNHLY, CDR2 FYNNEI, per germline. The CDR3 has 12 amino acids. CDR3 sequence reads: CASRGDSYEQYF. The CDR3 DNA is TGTGCCAGTCGCGGGGACTCCTACGAGCAGTACTTC.

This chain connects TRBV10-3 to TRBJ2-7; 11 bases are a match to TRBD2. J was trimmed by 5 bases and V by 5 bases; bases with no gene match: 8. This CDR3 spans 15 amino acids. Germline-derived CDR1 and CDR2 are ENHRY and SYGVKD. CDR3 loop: CAISLRTSGFHEQYF. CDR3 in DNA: TGTGCCATCAGTTTACGGACTAGCGGGTTTCACGAGCAGTACTTC.

The CDR3 protein is CASSPSEDRGRFETQYF. The CDR3 DNA reads as TGTGCCAGCAGCCCAAGTGAGGACAGGGGGCGGTTTGAGACCCAGTACTTC. The chain uses TRBV7-2 and TRBJ2-5, with 11 bases that match TRBD1. This CDR3 is 17 amino acids long. Germline-derived CDR1 and CDR2 are SGHTA and FQGNSA. Trimming cost V 5 bases and J 5 bases; bases outside gene matches: 13.

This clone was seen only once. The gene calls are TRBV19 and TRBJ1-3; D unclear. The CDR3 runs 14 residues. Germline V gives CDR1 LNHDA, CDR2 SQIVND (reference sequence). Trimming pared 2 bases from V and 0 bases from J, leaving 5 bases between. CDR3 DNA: TGTGCCAGTAGTATACGGAGCTCTGGAAACACCATATATTTT. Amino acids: CASSIRSSGNTIYF.

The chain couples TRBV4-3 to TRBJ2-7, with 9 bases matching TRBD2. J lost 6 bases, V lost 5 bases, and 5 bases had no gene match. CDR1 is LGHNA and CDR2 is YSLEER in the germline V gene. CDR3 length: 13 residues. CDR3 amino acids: CASSAREGSEQYF. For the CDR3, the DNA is TGCGCCAGCAGCGCGCGGGAGGGGTCCGAGCAGTACTTC.

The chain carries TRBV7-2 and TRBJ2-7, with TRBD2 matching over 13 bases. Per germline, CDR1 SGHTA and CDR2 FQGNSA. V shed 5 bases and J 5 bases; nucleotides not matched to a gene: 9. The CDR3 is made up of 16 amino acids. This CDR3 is CASSRLLGLAGDEQYF. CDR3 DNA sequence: TGTGCCAGCAGCCGCCTCCTTGGACTAGCGGGAGACGAGCAGTACTTC.

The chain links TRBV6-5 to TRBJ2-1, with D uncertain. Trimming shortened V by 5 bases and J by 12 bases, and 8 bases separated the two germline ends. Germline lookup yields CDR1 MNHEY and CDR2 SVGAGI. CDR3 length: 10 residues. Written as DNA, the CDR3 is TGTGCCAGCAGTGTGGTGGTGCAGTTCTTC. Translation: CASSVVVQFF.

The CDR3 DNA is TGTGCCAGCAGTTTTTATCCCAAAACCGGCTATGGCTACACCTTC. Translating gives CASSFYPKTGYGYTF. The chain has TRBV28 and TRBJ1-2; D ambiguous. The CDR3 covers 15 residues. The V end was cut by 3 bases, the J end by 4 bases, with 15 bases between. CDR1 is MDHEN, CDR2 SYDVKM, per germline.

The CDR3 nucleotides read TGTGCCAGCAGCGGGTCGGCGGGAGGGCCCCCCTACGAGCAGTACTTC. The encoded protein is CASSGSAGGPPYEQYF. The rearrangement uses TRBV7-9 and TRBJ2-7; TRBD2 matches 9 bases. Unmatched junction bases numbered 10, after V lost 5 bases and J lost 2 bases. CDR1 and CDR2 (germline): SEHNR, FQNEAQ (reference sequence). The CDR3 is 16 residues long.

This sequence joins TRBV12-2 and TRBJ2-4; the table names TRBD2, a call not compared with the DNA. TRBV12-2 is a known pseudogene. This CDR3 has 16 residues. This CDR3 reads CASRSLSGLAKNIQYF. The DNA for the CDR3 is TGTGCAAGTCGCTCCCTTAGCGGATTAGCCAAAAACATTCAGTACTTC.

The CDR3 sequence is CASSLGYIWEGQREQFF. The DNA of the CDR3 is TGTGCCAGCAGCTTGGGGTACATTTGGGAGGGCCAGCGTGAGCAGTTCTTC. This chain joins TRBV5-6 and TRBJ2-1, with 7 positions matching TRBD2. The germline V gene has CDR1 SGHDT and CDR2 YYEEEE. J lost 9 bases, V lost 0 bases, and 15 bases had no gene match. The CDR3 loop spans 17 amino acids.

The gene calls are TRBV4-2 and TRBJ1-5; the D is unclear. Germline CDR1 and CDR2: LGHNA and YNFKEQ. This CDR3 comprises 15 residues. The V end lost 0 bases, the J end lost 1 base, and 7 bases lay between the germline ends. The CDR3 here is CASSQDSQSNQPQHF. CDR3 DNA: TGTGCCAGCAGCCAAGATTCTCAGAGCAATCAGCCCCAGCATTTT.

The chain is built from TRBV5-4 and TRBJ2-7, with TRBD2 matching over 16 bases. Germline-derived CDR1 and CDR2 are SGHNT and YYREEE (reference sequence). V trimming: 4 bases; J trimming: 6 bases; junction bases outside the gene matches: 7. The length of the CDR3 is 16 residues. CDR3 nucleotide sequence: TGTGCCAGCAGCCCGGGACTAGCGGGAGGGCCGGGCGAGCAGTACTTC. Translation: CASSPGLAGGPGEQYF.

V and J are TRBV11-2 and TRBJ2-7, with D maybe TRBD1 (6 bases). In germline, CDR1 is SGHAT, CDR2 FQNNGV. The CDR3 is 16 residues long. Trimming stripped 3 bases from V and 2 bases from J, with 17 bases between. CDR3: CASSFVDRPPPYEQYF. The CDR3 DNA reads TGTGCCAGCAGCTTCGTCGACAGGCCCCCTCCCTACGAGCAGTACTTC.

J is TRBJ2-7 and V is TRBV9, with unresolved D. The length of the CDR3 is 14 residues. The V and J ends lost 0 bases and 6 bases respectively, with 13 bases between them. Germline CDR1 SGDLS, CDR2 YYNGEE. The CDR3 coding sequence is TGTGCCAGCAGCGTAGGATTGAATACCGGCGAGCAGTACTTC. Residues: CASSVGLNTGEQYF.

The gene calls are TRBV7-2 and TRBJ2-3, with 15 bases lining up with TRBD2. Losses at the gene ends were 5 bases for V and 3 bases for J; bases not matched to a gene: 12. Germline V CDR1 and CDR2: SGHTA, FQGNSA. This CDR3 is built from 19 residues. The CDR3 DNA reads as TGTGCCAGCAGCCAAAGAGGGACTAGCGGGAGGATTGGAACAGATACGCAGTATTTT. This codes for CASSQRGTSGRIGTDTQYF.

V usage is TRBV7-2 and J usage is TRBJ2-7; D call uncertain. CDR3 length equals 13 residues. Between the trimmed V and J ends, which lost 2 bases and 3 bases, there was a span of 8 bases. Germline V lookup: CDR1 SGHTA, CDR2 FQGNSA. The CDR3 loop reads CASSLTQYYEQYF. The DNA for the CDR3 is TGTGCCAGCAGCTTAACACAATACTACGAGCAGTACTTC.

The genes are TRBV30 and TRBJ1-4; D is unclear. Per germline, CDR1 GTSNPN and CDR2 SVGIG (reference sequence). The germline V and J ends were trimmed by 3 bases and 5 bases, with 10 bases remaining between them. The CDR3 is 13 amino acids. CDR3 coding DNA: TGTGCCTGGAGCTCGGAGGGAAATGAAAAACTGTTTTTT. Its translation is CAWSSEGNEKLFF.

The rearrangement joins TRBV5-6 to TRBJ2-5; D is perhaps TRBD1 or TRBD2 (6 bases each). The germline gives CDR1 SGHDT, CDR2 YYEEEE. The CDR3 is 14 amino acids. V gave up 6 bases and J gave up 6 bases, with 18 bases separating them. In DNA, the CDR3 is TGTGCCAGCACCCTCGCCGGGGGCGGAAAGACCCAGTACTTC. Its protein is CASTLAGGGKTQYF.

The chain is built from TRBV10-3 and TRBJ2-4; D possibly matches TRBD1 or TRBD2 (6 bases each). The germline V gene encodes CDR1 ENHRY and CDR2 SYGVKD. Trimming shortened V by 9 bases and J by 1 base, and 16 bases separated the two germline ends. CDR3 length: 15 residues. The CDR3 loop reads CAINEGGRAKNIQYF. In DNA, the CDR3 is TGTGCCATTAACGAGGGGGGACGGGCCAAAAACATTCAGTACTTC.

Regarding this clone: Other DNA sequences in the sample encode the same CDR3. CDR3 amino acids: CAWSGVGTDTQYF. The CDR3 DNA reads TGTGCCTGGAGTGGGGTCGGCACAGATACGCAGTATTTT. This chain connects TRBV30 to TRBJ2-3; D remains ambiguous. The CDR3 loop spans 13 amino acids. Trimming took off 1 base at V and 1 base at J, with 6 bases between the two ends. Germline V gene lookup returns CDR1 GTSNPN and CDR2 SVGIG (reference sequence).

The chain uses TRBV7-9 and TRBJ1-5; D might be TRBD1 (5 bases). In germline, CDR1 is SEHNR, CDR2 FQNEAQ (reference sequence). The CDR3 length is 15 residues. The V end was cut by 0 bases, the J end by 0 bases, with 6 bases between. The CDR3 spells CASSLAGDSNQPQHF. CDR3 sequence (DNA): TGTGCCAGCAGCTTAGCGGGGGATAGCAATCAGCCCCAGCATTTT.

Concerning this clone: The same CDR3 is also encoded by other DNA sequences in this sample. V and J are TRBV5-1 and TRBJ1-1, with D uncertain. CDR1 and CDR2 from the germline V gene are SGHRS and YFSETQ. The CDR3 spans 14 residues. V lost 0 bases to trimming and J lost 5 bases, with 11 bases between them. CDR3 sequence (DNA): TGCGCCAGCAGCTTGGCTCCGGAGGTTACTGAAGCTTTCTTT. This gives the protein CASSLAPEVTEAFF.

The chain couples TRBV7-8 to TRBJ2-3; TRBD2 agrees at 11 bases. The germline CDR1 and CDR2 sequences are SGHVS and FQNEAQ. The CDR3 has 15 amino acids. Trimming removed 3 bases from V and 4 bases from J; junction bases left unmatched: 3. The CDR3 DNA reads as TGTGCCAGCAGCTTTAGCGGGAGGGGGTCAGATACGCAGTATTTT. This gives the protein CASSFSGRGSDTQYF.

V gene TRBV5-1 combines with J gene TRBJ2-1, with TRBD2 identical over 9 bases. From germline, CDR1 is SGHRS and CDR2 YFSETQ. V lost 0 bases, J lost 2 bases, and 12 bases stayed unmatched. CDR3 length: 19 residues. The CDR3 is CASSLGGGRGISAYNEQFF. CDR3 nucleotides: TGCGCCAGCAGCTTGGGGGGCGGGAGGGGGATTAGTGCCTACAATGAGCAGTTCTTC.

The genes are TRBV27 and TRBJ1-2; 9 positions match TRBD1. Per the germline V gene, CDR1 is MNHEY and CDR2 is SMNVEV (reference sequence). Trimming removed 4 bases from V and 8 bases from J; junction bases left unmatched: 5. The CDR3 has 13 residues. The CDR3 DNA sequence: TGTGCCAGCAGTTGGGGACAGGGCAGCGGCTACACCTTC. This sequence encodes CASSWGQGSGYTF.

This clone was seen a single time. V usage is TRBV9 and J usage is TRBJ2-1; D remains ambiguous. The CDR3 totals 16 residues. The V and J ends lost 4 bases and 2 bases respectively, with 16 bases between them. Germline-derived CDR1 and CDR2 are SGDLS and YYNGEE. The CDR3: CASSPAAGRTYNEQFF. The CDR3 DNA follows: TGTGCCAGCAGCCCCGCTGCCGGGCGTACCTACAATGAGCAGTTCTTC.

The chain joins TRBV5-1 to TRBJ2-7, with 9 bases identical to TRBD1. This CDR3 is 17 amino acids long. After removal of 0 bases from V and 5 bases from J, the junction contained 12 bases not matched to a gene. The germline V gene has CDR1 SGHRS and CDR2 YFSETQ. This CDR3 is CASSLVGTGSGVDEQYF. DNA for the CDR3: TGCGCCAGCAGCTTGGTAGGGACAGGGTCGGGAGTGGACGAGCAGTACTTC.